These T cell receptor beta chains were read from a single sample in a study of blood T cell repertoires in COVID-19. Clones were sequenced by immunoSEQ multiplex PCR, and TCRdb holds only the in-frame ones, with some missing. This table holds around 40,000 clones, about 82% found once. Sequencing input: peripheral blood. The receptor source for this set is a man at least 80 years old with active or convalescent COVID-19. Both conserved end residues are part of each CDR3. A D gene is named only where the DNA matches it firmly. Only some rows state a clone size, as once, few, many or a class for expanded clones.

V	J	D	size	DNA	CDR3
TRBV6-5	TRBJ2-7	NA	NA	TGTGCCAGCAGTTATATCCAGGGGCCCTACGAGCAGTACTTC	CASSYIQGPYEQYF
TRBV7-8	TRBJ2-2	NA	few	TGTGCCAGCAGCCCAGAGCGGGTAGGGCTGTTTTTT	CASSPERVGLFF
TRBV5-1	TRBJ2-1	NA	once	TGCGCCAGCAGCCTACGGCCAGGAAATGAGCAGTTCTTC	CASSLRPGNEQFF
TRBV6-6	TRBJ2-7	TRBD2	NA	TGTGCCAGCAGTGCCGGGACTAGCGAGCAGTACTTC	CASSAGTSEQYF
TRBV6-1	TRBJ2-1	NA	NA	TGTGCCAGCAGTGAGGCAGGAAAAGCAAATGAGCAGTTCTTC	CASSEAGKANEQFF
TRBV15	TRBJ2-7	NA	few	TGTGCCACCAGCGGCCCTACTAACAGGGACGAGCAGTACTTC	CATSGPTNRDEQYF
TRBV3-1/TRBV3-2	TRBJ2-1	TRBD2	once	TGTGCCAGCAGCCAAGATCTAGCGGAACCCTCCTACAATGAGCAGTTCTTC	CASSQDLAEPSYNEQFF
TRBV5-6	TRBJ2-5	TRBD2	NA	TGTGCCAGCAGCTCCCCGGGGCAGCGGGGGGGCCGGGAGACCCAGTACTTC	CASSSPGQRGGRETQYF
TRBV19	TRBJ2-5	TRBD1	NA	TGTGCCAGTAGTACCCGGGACAGGGTGGAGACCCAGTACTTC	CASSTRDRVETQYF
TRBV5-1	TRBJ1-2	TRBD1	NA	TGCGCCAGCAGCACGGAACAGGGGGCGACCTATGGCTACACCTTC	CASSTEQGATYGYTF
TRBV14	TRBJ1-2	TRBD1	few	TGTGCCAGCAGCCCTACGGACAGGTTTGCCTCCTATGGCTACACCTTC	CASSPTDRFASYGYTF
TRBV3-1/TRBV3-2	TRBJ2-2	TRBD1	NA	TGTGCCAGCAGCCAAGGGACAGGAATGAACACCGGGGAGCTGTTTTTT	CASSQGTGMNTGELFF
TRBV29-1	TRBJ2-1	NA	NA	TGCAGCGTTGGCAGTTACAATGAGCAGTTCTTC	CSVGSYNEQFF
TRBV19	TRBJ2-1	NA	NA	TGTGCCAGTAGTATAACACTAGTCTATGAGCAGTTCTTC	CASSITLVYEQFF
TRBV28	TRBJ1-5	NA	NA	TGTGCCAGCAGTGGGGGGAACGGGCAGCCCCAGCATTTT	CASSGGNGQPQHF
TRBV5-6	TRBJ2-5	NA	NA	TGTGCCAGCAGCTTGGCCGTGGTGGCACCCCAAGAGACCCAGTACTTC	CASSLAVVAPQETQYF
TRBV25-1	TRBJ1-4	NA	NA	TGTGCCAGCAGTGAATATAGCAGGGATTGGGAGGGCGAAAAACTGTTTTTT	CASSEYSRDWEGEKLFF
TRBV9	TRBJ2-5	TRBD1	NA	TGTGCCAGCAGCCCTCGGGACAGGGCCTGGGAGACCCAGTACTTC	CASSPRDRAWETQYF
TRBV24-1	TRBJ2-5	TRBD1	NA	TGTGCCACCAGTGCACCTTCGGGCAGGGGGTGGAAGGAGACCCAGTACTTC	CATSAPSGRGWKETQYF
TRBV28	TRBJ2-2	TRBD1	NA	TGTGCCAGCAGTTTAGCAGGGGGCGCGAACACCGGGGAGCTGTTTTTT	CASSLAGGANTGELFF
TRBV6-5	TRBJ2-3	NA	NA	TGTGCCAGCAGGGGACTTCGCACAGATACGCAGTATTTT	CASRGLRTDTQYF
TRBV20-1	TRBJ1-2	TRBD1	NA	TGCAGTGCTAGTACAGCAGGGGGCTATGGCTACACCTTC	CSASTAGGYGYTF
TRBV2	TRBJ2-7	TRBD1	NA	TGTGCCAGCGAAAGGGACAGGTCAACCTACGAGCAGTACTTC	CASERDRSTYEQYF
TRBV27	TRBJ2-1	NA	few	TGTGCCAGCAGGAAGAAGGGGGTGCAGTTCTTC	CASRKKGVQFF
TRBV6-5	TRBJ2-5	NA	NA	TGTGCCAGCAGTTTCTCATTAGGGAGCCAAGAGACCCAGTACTTC	CASSFSLGSQETQYF
TRBV12-3/TRBV12-4	TRBJ1-1	NA	NA	TGTGCCAGCAGTTTATGGGCCGGCAGTGGGGCTTTCTTT	CASSLWAGSGAFF
TRBV2	TRBJ1-2	NA	NA	TGTGCCAGCAGTGATCCGGCCAGGTTTGGCTACACCTTC	CASSDPARFGYTF
TRBV27	TRBJ2-1	TRBD2	NA	TGTGCCAGCAGTGTGACTAGCGCTCATGAGCAGTTCTTC	CASSVTSAHEQFF
TRBV11-1	TRBJ2-7	NA	NA	TGTGCCAGCAGCTTAGTTGAGAGGTCCTACGAGCAGTACTTC	CASSLVERSYEQYF
TRBV6-5	TRBJ1-3	TRBD1	once	TGTGCCAGCATCAACCGACAGGGGACGGGAAACACCATATATTTT	CASINRQGTGNTIYF
TRBV6-2/TRBV6-3	TRBJ1-3	NA	NA	TGTGCCAGCAGTAACACCCAGGACACCATATATTTT	CASSNTQDTIYF
TRBV24-1	TRBJ1-3	NA	NA	TGTGCCACCAGGGCTAGCTCTGGAAACACCATATATTTT	CATRASSGNTIYF
TRBV7-3	TRBJ2-3	NA	NA	TGTGCCAGCAGCCACGGGGGACGCACAGATACGCAGTATTTT	CASSHGGRTDTQYF
TRBV28	TRBJ2-2	TRBD1	few	TGTGCCAGCAGTTTTGGACAGGGGGCGCTGGGCGGGGAGCTGTTTTTT	CASSFGQGALGGELFF
TRBV21-1	TRBJ1-1	NA	NA	TGTGCCAGCAGCAAAGTGGACAGACAGAACACTGAAGCTTTCTTT	CASSKVDRQNTEAFF
TRBV11-2	TRBJ2-5	NA	NA	TGTGCCAGCAGCTCCCATGTGGCCTCACAAGAGACCCAGTACTTC	CASSSHVASQETQYF
TRBV27	TRBJ1-5	TRBD1	once	TGTGCCAGCAGCTGGACAGGTGGGTTAAATCAGCCCCAGCATTTT	CASSWTGGLNQPQHF
TRBV28	TRBJ2-4	NA	NA	TGTGCCAGCAGTTTAATGGGCAGCTCAAACATTCAGTACTTC	CASSLMGSSNIQYF
TRBV29-1	TRBJ1-4	NA	NA	TGCAGCGTTGTCACCAGTAATGAAAAACTGTTTTTT	CSVVTSNEKLFF
TRBV24-1	TRBJ2-1	NA	NA	TGTGCCACCAGTGATTTTGGAGGGGGCGAGTTCTTC	CATSDFGGGEFF
TRBV27	TRBJ2-3	TRBD2	NA	TGTGCCAGCAGTAGGGGACTAGCAACAGATACGCAGTATTTT	CASSRGLATDTQYF
TRBV28	TRBJ1-1	NA	NA	TGTGCCATTACGACAGGATTGAACACTGAAGCTTTCTTT	CAITTGLNTEAFF
TRBV30	TRBJ1-4	NA	NA	TGTGCCCTCCGGCGGGGGGAAAAACTGTTTTTT	CALRRGEKLFF
TRBV9	TRBJ2-2	TRBD2	NA	TGTGCCAGCAGCGTAGATAGCGGGGGAAAGGCCGGGGAGCTGTTTTTT	CASSVDSGGKAGELFF
TRBV3-1/TRBV3-2	TRBJ2-7	TRBD1	NA	TGTGCCAGCAGCTTCCGGACAGGAACCTACGAGCAGTACTTC	CASSFRTGTYEQYF
TRBV5-8	TRBJ2-7	TRBD1	NA	TGTGCCAGCAGCCCCCCAGCGATACAGGGGCCCCTTCGCACCTACGAGCAGTACTTC	CASSPPAIQGPLRTYEQYF